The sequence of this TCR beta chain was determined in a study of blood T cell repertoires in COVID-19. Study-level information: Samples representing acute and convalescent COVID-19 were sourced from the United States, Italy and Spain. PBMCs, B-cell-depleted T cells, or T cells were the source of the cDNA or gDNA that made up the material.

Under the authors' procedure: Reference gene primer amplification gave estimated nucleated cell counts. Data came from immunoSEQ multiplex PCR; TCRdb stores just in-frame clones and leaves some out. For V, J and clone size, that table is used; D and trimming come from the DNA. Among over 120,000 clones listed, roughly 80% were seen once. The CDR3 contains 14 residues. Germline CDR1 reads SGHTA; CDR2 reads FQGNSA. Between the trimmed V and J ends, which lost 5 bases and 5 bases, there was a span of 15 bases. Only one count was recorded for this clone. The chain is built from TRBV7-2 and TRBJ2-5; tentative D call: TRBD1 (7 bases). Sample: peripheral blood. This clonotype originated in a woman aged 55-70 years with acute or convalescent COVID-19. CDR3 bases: TGTGCCAGCAGCCCGTCGACAGGGAGGGAGACCCAGTACTTC. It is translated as CASSPSTGRETQYF.